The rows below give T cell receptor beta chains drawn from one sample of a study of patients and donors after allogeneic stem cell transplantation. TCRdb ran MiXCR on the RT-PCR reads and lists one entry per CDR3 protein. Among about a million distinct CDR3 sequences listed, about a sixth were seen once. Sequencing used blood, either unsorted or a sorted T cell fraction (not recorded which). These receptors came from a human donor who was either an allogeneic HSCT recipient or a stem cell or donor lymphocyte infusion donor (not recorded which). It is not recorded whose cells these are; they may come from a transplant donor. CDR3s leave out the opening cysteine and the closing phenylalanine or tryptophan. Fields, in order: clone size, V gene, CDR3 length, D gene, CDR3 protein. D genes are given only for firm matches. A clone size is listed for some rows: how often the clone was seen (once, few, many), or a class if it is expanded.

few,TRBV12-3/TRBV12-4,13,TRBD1,ASTGQGERADTQY
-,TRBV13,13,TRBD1,ASSSDRGISNEQF
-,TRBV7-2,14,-,ASSLVVSAATDTQY
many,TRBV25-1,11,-,ASSYRTTGELF
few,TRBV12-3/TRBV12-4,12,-,AVGGRGNTGELF
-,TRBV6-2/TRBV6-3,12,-,ASSYAGGRNEAF
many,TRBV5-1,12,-,ASSLETQGGEQY
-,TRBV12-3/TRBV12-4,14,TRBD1,ASNPKDRGRPYEQY
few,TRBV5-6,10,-,ASSLELHEQY
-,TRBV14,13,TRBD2,ASSHLRGASETQY
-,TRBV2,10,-,ASRVAGTEAF
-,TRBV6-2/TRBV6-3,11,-,ASAVGGGQPQH
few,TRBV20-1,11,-,SGQYRENTEAF
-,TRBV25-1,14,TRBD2,ASSGADSGGVETQY
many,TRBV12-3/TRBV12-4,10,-,ASRTGVYEQY
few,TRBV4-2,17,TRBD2,ASSQEWASGGLRTDTQY
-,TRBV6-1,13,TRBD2,ASSVGGGREETQY
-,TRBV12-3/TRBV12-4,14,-,ASSPRGLGGPNEQY
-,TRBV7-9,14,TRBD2,ASSPRTSPSTDTQY
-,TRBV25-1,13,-,ASSGIGRVTGELF
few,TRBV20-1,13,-,SARGAGTSNQPQH
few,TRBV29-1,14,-,SVEGRDTSGANVLT
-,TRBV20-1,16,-,SARRTPGRSGIYNEQF
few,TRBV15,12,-,ATSRDVGSYEQY
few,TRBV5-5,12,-,ASSAGQPTDTQY
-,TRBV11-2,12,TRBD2,ASSYGGAGDTQY
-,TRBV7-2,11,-,ASSSHFPGELF
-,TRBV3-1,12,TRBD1,ASSPQGEYTEAF
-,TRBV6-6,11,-,ASSYVALNEQF
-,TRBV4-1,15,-,ASSQERSSAQPYEQY